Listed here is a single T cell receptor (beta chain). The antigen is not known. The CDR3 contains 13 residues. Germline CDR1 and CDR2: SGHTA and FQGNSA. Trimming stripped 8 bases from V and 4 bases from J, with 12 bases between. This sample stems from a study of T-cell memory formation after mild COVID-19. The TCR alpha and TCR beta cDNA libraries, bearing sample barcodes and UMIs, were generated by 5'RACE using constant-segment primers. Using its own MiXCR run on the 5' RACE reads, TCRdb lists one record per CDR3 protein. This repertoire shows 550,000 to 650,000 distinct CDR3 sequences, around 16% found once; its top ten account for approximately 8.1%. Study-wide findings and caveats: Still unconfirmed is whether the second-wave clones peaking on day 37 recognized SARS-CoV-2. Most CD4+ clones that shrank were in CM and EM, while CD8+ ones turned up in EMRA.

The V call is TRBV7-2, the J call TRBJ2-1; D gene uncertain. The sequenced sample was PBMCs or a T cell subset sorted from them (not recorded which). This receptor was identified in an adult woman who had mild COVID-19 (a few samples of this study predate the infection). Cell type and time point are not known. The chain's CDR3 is CASYSAPYNEQFF. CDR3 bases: TGTGCCAGCTATTCCGCCCCTTACAATGAGCAGTTCTTC.